A single sample is the source of the 31 T cell receptor beta chains below, sequenced in a study of blood T cell repertoires in COVID-19. Some clones are missing from TCRdb's copy, which holds only in-frame ones; the method was immunoSEQ multiplex PCR. The sample yields some 200,000 clones, around 87% seen once. The sequenced sample was PBMCs or T cells enriched from blood (not recorded which). These receptors all come from a man younger than 40 in a cohort exposed to, infected with or recovered from COVID-19 (not recorded which).

As regards this clone: As the CDR3 is not closed by the conserved phenylalanine or tryptophan, this likely results from a read error. The limits of the CDR3 on the DNA are not certain, so only TCRdb's listed CDR3 is given. The J gene is TRBJ2-7, the V gene TRBV27; the DNA was not compared with TRBD1, the D call given in the table. CDR1 and CDR2 from the germline V gene are MNHEY and SMNVEV (reference sequence). The CDR3 is 11 residues long, ends included. The CDR3 reads CASSPRTCPVG.

The chain joins TRBV28 to TRBJ1-5, with D possibly TRBD1 on 5 matching bases. This CDR3 has 14 amino acids. V was clipped by 7 bases and J by 7 bases, with 17 bases between them. Germline V lookup: CDR1 MDHEN, CDR2 SYDVKM. The CDR3 reads CASIRPREDQPQHF. The CDR3 nucleotides are TGTGCCAGCATACGACCCAGGGAGGACCAGCCCCAGCATTTT.

The chain is built from TRBV7-6 and TRBJ2-6, with 7 positions matching TRBD1. Germline V gene sequence: CDR1 SGHVS, CDR2 FNYEAQ. The CDR3 is 20 amino acids. Losses at the gene ends were 5 bases for V and 2 bases for J; bases not matched to a gene: 18. CDR3 in amino acids: CASSPSRGGRYPTGANVLTF. For the CDR3, the DNA is TGTGCCAGCAGCCCCAGTCGAGGGGGCCGCTATCCTACTGGGGCCAACGTCCTGACTTTC.

Regarding this clone: Additional DNA sequences in this sample encode the identical CDR3. The chain has TRBV29-1 and TRBJ2-7; 7 nucleotides line up with TRBD1. The CDR3 loop spans 13 amino acids. The germline V gene encodes CDR1 SQVTM and CDR2 ANQGSEA. V dropped 4 bases and J dropped 2; count of bases not matched to a gene: 5. In DNA form, the CDR3 reads TGCAGCGTTGCCCGACAGGGAGCCTACGAGCAGTACTTC. It codes for CSVARQGAYEQYF.

This sequence joins TRBV7-9 and TRBJ1-4; D may be TRBD1 (5 bases). The CDR3 spans 16 residues. Between the trimmed V and J ends, which lost 9 bases and 2 bases, there was a span of 19 bases. Germline CDR1 and CDR2: SEHNR and FQNEAQ (reference sequence). The CDR3 spells CASSSSRVPTNEKLFF. CDR3 nucleotide sequence: TGTGCCAGTTCGTCCTCCAGGGTTCCGACTAATGAAAAACTGTTTTTT.

This chain connects TRBV2 to TRBJ2-7; possibly TRBD2 for D (5 bases). The germline V gene has CDR1 SNHLY and CDR2 FYNNEI. The CDR3 consists of 14 residues. Trimming shortened V by 5 bases and J by 6 bases, and 17 bases separated the two germline ends. This CDR3 reads CASSLSGLRPEQYF. The DNA of the CDR3 is TGTGCCAGCAGTCTGAGCGGACTGAGGCCCGAGCAGTACTTC. Variable domain in full (rest from reference TRBV2 and TRBJ2-7): EPEVTQTPSHQVTQMGQEVILRCVPISNHLYFYWYRQILGQKVEFLVSFYNNEISEKSEIFDDQFSVERPDGSNFTLKIRSTKLEDSAMYFCASSLSGLRPEQYFGPGTRLTVT.

The chain joins TRBV27 to TRBJ2-3; D gene uncertain. The germline V gene has CDR1 MNHEY and CDR2 SMNVEV (reference sequence). This CDR3 is 12 amino acids long. Trimming stripped 2 bases from V and 5 bases from J, with 5 bases between. The CDR3 DNA sequence: TGTGCCAGCAGTTTAATCGGAGATACGCAGTATTTT. Protein: CASSLIGDTQYF.

The V and J genes are TRBV28 and TRBJ1-5; TRBD1 might be the D (6 bases). The CDR3 loop spans 15 amino acids. Per the germline V gene, CDR1 is MDHEN and CDR2 is SYDVKM. The V gene lost 6 bases and the J gene lost 4 bases, with 16 bases spanning the gap. The CDR3 loop is CASSPKGGWNQPQHF. The CDR3 DNA follows: TGTGCCAGCAGCCCCAAGGGGGGGTGGAATCAGCCCCAGCATTTT.

The chain joins TRBV29-1 to TRBJ1-1, with TRBD1 matching over 7 bases. Germline CDR1 is SQVTM and CDR2 is ANQGSEA. Losses at the gene ends were 3 bases for V and 5 bases for J; bases not matched to a gene: 3. CDR3 length: 12 amino acids. The CDR3 bases are TGCAGCGTTGAGAAGGGGGCGACTGAAGCTTTCTTT. Translated: CSVEKGATEAFF.

The chain links TRBV27 to TRBJ1-1, with a tentative D call TRBD1 (5 bases). Trimming cost V 7 bases and J 0 bases, with 18 bases left between them. The CDR3 has 16 residues. CDR1 is MNHEY, CDR2 SMNVEV, per germline (reference sequence). The DNA of the CDR3 is TGTGCCAGCATTAAACAGGCGAGTCTTTTGAACACTGAAGCTTTCTTT. It yields the protein CASIKQASLLNTEAFF.

The chain recombines TRBV7-2 with TRBJ2-2; TRBD1 matches at 9 bases. This CDR3 has 15 residues. Per the germline V gene, CDR1 is SGHTA and CDR2 is FQGNSA. Germline trimming cut 10 bases from V and 5 bases from J; bases unmatched to any gene: 11. The CDR3, as DNA: TGTGCCACCGACAGGGGGACAGGTGGAACCGGGGAGCTGTTTTTT. This sequence encodes CATDRGTGGTGELFF.

The V and J genes are TRBV5-8 and TRBJ1-5; TRBD1 matches at 9 bases. The CDR3 contains 12 residues. Germline V gene lookup returns CDR1 SGHTS and CDR2 YDEGEE. V was clipped by 8 bases and J by 8 bases; unmatched bases: 5. The CDR3 bases are TGTGCCAGGGAGGACAGGGGCGAGCCCCAGCATTTT. Residues: CAREDRGEPQHF.

This clone was seen a few times. This sequence joins TRBV5-1 and TRBJ1-3, with 9 nucleotides matching TRBD1. The ends lost 0 bases at V and 4 bases at J; junction bases unmatched: 2. Germline values: CDR1 SGHRS, CDR2 YFSETQ. The CDR3 is made up of 15 amino acids. This CDR3 reads CASSLGDRDGNTIYF. The DNA of the CDR3 is TGCGCCAGCAGCTTGGGGGACAGGGACGGAAACACCATATATTTT.

Only a few counts were recorded for this clone. The chain's CDR3 is CASSTWRGYEQYF. CDR3 coding DNA: TGTGCCAGCTCCACTTGGAGAGGCTACGAGCAGTACTTC. The chain couples TRBV7-3 to TRBJ2-7, with no clear D. Germline V lookup: CDR1 SGHTA, CDR2 FQGTGA. V was shortened by 8 bases and J by 3 bases, with 14 bases between the two germline ends. The CDR3 totals 13 residues.

The chain carries TRBV7-9 and TRBJ2-5; D is possibly TRBD1 (6 bases). Per germline, CDR1 SEHNR and CDR2 FQNEAQ (reference sequence). The CDR3 loop spans 15 amino acids. The V gene lost 2 bases and the J gene lost 2 bases, with 12 bases spanning the gap. This CDR3 is CASSLNDRPQETQYF. DNA for the CDR3: TGTGCCAGCAGCTTAAACGACAGGCCGCAAGAGACCCAGTACTTC.

The V and J genes are TRBV5-1 and TRBJ2-7, with D tentatively TRBD1 (6 bases). Between the trimmed V and J ends, which lost 2 bases and 1 base, there was a span of 10 bases. The V gene's germline CDR1 is SGHRS and CDR2 YFSETQ. The CDR3 is made up of 14 amino acids. CDR3 region: CASSLETGSYEQYF. As DNA, the CDR3 is TGCGCCAGCAGCTTAGAGACAGGATCCTACGAGCAGTACTTC.

The chain combines TRBV10-3 with TRBJ2-7; 10 positions agree with TRBD2. Germline V gene lookup returns CDR1 ENHRY and CDR2 SYGVKD. The CDR3 length is 14 residues. Trimming took 6 bases from V and 5 from J; bases not matched to a gene: 7. The CDR3 coding sequence is TGTGCCATCAGCTCTAGCGGGAGAGGCAACGAGCAGTACTTC. Its translation: CAISSSGRGNEQYF.

This clone was detected only once. The gene calls are TRBV4-2 and TRBJ2-7; 8 bases align to TRBD2. In germline, CDR1 is LGHNA, CDR2 YNFKEQ. The CDR3 spans 16 residues. With V trimmed by 3 bases and J by 2 bases, 9 bases remained unmatched. DNA for the CDR3: TGTGCCAGCAGCCAGGGACCGGGACTAGTGACCTACGAGCAGTACTTC. It codes for CASSQGPGLVTYEQYF.

The sample holds one count of this clone. The rearrangement links TRBV7-9 to TRBJ2-1; 7 bases are a match to TRBD1. From germline, CDR1 is SEHNR and CDR2 FQNEAQ (reference sequence). The CDR3 is 13 residues long. Trimming took 6 bases from V and 7 from J; bases not matched to a gene: 6. This chain's CDR3 is CASSSTGKNEQFF. In nucleotides, the CDR3 is TGTGCCAGCAGTTCGACAGGGAAAAATGAGCAGTTCTTC.

This chain uses TRBV6-5 with TRBJ1-4; possibly TRBD1 for D (5 bases). CDR1 and CDR2 from the germline V gene are MNHEY and SVGAGI. The V and J ends lost 6 bases and 8 bases respectively, with 19 bases between them. This CDR3 is built from 15 residues. The chain's CDR3 is CASSPDPYRGEKLFF. DNA for the CDR3: TGTGCCAGCAGCCCAGACCCTTACCGGGGGGAAAAACTGTTTTTT.

This sequence joins TRBV18 and TRBJ1-6, with D unresolved. The V and J ends lost 5 bases and 8 bases respectively, with 7 bases between them. Germline values: CDR1 KGHSH, CDR2 LQKENI. The CDR3 totals 12 residues. For the CDR3, the DNA is TGTGCCAGCTCAAGGAGTGATTCACCCCTCCACTTT. This codes for CASSRSDSPLHF. Full variable domain (missing parts from reference TRBV18 and TRBJ1-6): NAGVMQNPRHLVRRRGQEARLRCSPMKGHSHVYWYRQLPEEGLKFMVYLQKENIIDESGMPKERFSAEFPKEGPSILRIQQVVRGDSAAYFCASSRSDSPLHFGNGTRLTVT.

The V and J genes are TRBV6-5 and TRBJ2-3; 8 nucleotides line up with TRBD2. The V gene end was trimmed by 4 bases and the J gene end by 1 base; junction bases not matched to a gene: 7. The CDR3 runs 16 residues. Germline assignment: CDR1 MNHEY and CDR2 SVGAGI. Here the CDR3 reads CASSFQRGMGTDTQYF. In DNA form, the CDR3 reads TGTGCCAGCAGTTTTCAGCGGGGGATGGGCACAGATACGCAGTATTTT.

This clone has only one observation. The chain joins TRBV18 to TRBJ1-1; maybe TRBD1 (6 bases). Per the germline V gene, CDR1 is KGHSH and CDR2 is LQKENI. This CDR3 region has 16 residues. V dropped 1 base and J dropped 1 base, with 13 bases sitting between them. In nucleotides, the CDR3 is TGTGCCAGCTCACCACAGAAACAGGGCGCGAACACTGAAGCTTTCTTT. Amino acid sequence: CASSPQKQGANTEAFF.

The chain employs TRBV5-4 and TRBJ2-5; D unclear. From germline, CDR1 is SGHNT and CDR2 YYREEE (reference sequence). This CDR3 contains 13 residues. V gave up 0 bases and J gave up 1 base, with 4 bases separating them. The CDR3 nucleotides read TGTGCCAGCAGCTTGGCCGTCCAAGAGACCCAGTACTTC. It translates to CASSLAVQETQYF.

This chain links TRBV7-9 with TRBJ1-3, with a weak D call TRBD1 (6 bases). V gave up 5 bases and J gave up 0 bases, with 17 bases separating them. CDR3 length: 17 residues. Germline V gene data show CDR1 as SEHNR and CDR2 as FQNEAQ (reference sequence). The CDR3 loop is CASSRDTAMNSGNTIYF. DNA for the CDR3: TGTGCCAGCAGCCGGGACACAGCAATGAACTCTGGAAACACCATATATTTT. Full variable domain (missing parts from reference TRBV7-9 and TRBJ1-3): DTGVSQNPRHKITKRGQNVTFRCDPISEHNRLYWYRQTLGQGPEFLTYFQNEAQLEKSRLLSDRFSAERPKGSFSTLEIQRTEQGDSAMYLCASSRDTAMNSGNTIYFGEGSWLTVV.

The chain couples TRBV5-1 to TRBJ2-3, with TRBD1 matching over 9 bases. Germline trimming cut 2 bases from V and 5 bases from J; bases unmatched to any gene: 9. Germline values: CDR1 SGHRS, CDR2 YFSETQ. The CDR3 is 16 amino acids. The CDR3 DNA follows: TGCGCCAGCAGCTTAACCCCACAGGGGGCAGGAGATACGCAGTATTTT. It translates to CASSLTPQGAGDTQYF. The full variable domain, with the rest looked up from reference TRBV5-1 and TRBJ2-3, is KAGVTQTPRYLIKTRGQQVTLSCSPISGHRSVSWYQQTPGQGLQFLFEYFSETQRNKGNFPGRFSGRQFSNSRSEMNVSTLELGDSALYLCASSLTPQGAGDTQYFGPGTRLTVL.

This clone was found once. CDR3 amino acids: CASSPPRGVYGYTF. The DNA for the CDR3 is TGTGCCAGCAGTCCGCCTCGGGGAGTCTATGGCTACACCTTC. J is TRBJ1-2 and V is TRBV28; D remains unclear. The CDR3 loop spans 14 amino acids. V lost 5 bases to trimming and J lost 4 bases, with 14 bases between them. Germline CDR1 reads MDHEN; CDR2 reads SYDVKM.

The V call is TRBV28, the J call TRBJ1-2, with D maybe TRBD1 (6 bases). In germline, CDR1 is MDHEN, CDR2 SYDVKM. V shed 3 bases and J shed 8 bases, with 13 bases lying between them. The CDR3 covers 13 residues. The CDR3 sequence: CASSLVSGEGYTF. CDR3 coding DNA: TGTGCCAGCAGTTTGGTATCAGGGGAGGGCTACACCTTC.

V is TRBV5-1 and J is TRBJ1-4, with a weak D call TRBD1 (5 bases). Germline values: CDR1 SGHRS, CDR2 YFSETQ. V was cut by 0 bases and J by 8 bases, with 20 bases left in between. The CDR3 runs 17 residues. CDR3 nucleotides: TGCGCCAGCAGCTTGGGGCAGGTTGACAGTTGGAAGGAAAAACTGTTTTTT. Translation gives CASSLGQVDSWKEKLFF.

This clone has only one observation. The V and J genes are TRBV4-1 and TRBJ1-2; the D gene is possibly TRBD1 (6 bases). CDR1 and CDR2 (germline): MGHRA, YSYEKL. Trimming took 2 bases from V and 4 from J, leaving 23 bases between them. The CDR3 extends over 18 amino acids. CDR3 protein: CASSQLGNDGQGGYGYTF. The CDR3 DNA reads as TGCGCCAGCAGCCAACTAGGAAACGATGGGCAAGGGGGCTATGGCTACACCTTC.

This sequence joins TRBV6-6 and TRBJ2-7; 10 bases are shared with TRBD1. CDR3 length: 16 residues. Germline V gives CDR1 MNHNY, CDR2 SVGAGI (reference sequence). V lost 3 bases and J lost 4; bases outside the gene matches: 9. This CDR3 reads CASSYPPDRGYYEQYF. CDR3 DNA sequence: TGTGCCAGCAGTTATCCTCCGGACAGGGGGTATTACGAGCAGTACTTC.